The clone carrying this T cell receptor (beta chain) was observed once. No antigen is known for it. These data belong to a study of shared clonotypes between healthy human individuals. Study-level points and caveats: Sampling used blood alone; tissue repertoires probably differ. Relative to memory subsets, naive subsets generally showed larger estimated richness.

Only in-frame clones appear in the TCRdb table, and some are missing; sequencing was by immunoSEQ multiplex PCR. The repertoire holds millions of clones, 85% to 95% seen once, with 0.1% to 0.15% in the top ten. The study enrolled healthy HIV-negative adults without recent acute infections or vaccinations as donors. Germline V gene sequence: CDR1 ENHRY, CDR2 SYGVKD. This CDR3 has 13 amino acids. V was pared by 6 bases and J by 3 bases, with 9 bases between. The origin of this receptor is a man between 18 and 35 years old in good health. The rearrangement uses TRBV10-3 and TRBJ2-1; D possibly corresponds to TRBD2 (6 bases). The sample was naive CD4+ T cells sorted from blood. Stated subset: CD45RA+ positively selected. CDR3 DNA: TGTGCCATCAGCCGGGACTTCTACAATGAGCAGTTCTTC. Translated, it gives CAISRDFYNEQFF.